This T cell receptor (beta chain) was recorded in a study of T cell changes during pregnancy in multiple sclerosis. V shed 2 bases and J shed 4 bases, with 12 bases lying between them. CDR3 length equals 14 residues. Germline lookup yields CDR1 MGHDK and CDR2 SYGVNS. Libraries were prepared by immunoSEQ multiplex PCR; TCRdb keeps only in-frame clonotypes and omits some of them. The sample lists more than 90,000 clones, approximately 92% occurring once. The chain uses TRBV25-1 and TRBJ2-7; possibly TRBD2 for D (6 bases). The source of this sequence is a female donor with multiple sclerosis, enrolled in a pregnancy study. Here the sequenced sample was peripheral blood, taken after pregnancy. CDR3 loop: CASSEEEGNYEQYF. CDR3 nucleotide sequence: TGTGCCAGCAGTGAAGAGGAGGGGAATTACGAGCAGTACTTC.